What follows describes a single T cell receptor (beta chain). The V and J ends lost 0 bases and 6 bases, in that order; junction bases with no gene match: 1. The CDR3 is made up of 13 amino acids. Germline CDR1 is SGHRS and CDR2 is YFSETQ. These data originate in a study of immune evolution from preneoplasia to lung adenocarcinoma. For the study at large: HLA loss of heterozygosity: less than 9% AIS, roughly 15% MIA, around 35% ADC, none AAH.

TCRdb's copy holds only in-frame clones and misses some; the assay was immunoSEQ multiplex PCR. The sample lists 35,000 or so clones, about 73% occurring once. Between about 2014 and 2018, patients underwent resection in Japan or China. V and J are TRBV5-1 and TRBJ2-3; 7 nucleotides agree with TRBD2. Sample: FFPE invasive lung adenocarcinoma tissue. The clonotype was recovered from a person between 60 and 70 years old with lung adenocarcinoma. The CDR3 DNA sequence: TGCGCCAGCAGCTTGGAGGGAGGGGATACGCAGTATTTT. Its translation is CASSLEGGDTQYF.